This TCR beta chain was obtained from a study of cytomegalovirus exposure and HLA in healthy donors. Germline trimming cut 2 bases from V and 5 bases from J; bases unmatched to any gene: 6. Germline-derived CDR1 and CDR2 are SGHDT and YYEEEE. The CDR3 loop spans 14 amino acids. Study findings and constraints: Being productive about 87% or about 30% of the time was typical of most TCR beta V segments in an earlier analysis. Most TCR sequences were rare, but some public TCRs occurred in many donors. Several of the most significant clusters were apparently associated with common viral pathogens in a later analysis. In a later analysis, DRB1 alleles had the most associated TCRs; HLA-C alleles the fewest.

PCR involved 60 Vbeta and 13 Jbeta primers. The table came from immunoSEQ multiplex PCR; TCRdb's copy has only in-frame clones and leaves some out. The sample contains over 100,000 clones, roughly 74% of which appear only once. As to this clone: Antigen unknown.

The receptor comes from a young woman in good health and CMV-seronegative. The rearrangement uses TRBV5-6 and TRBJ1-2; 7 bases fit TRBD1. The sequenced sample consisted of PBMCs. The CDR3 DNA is TGTGCCAGCAGCTTTATCGGGACAGATTATGGCTACACCTTC. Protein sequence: CASSFIGTDYGYTF.